The next 30 T cell receptor beta chains were all read from a single sample in a study of cytomegalovirus exposure and HLA in healthy donors. This table comes from immunoSEQ multiplex PCR, and its TCRdb copy is limited to in-frame clones, with some not included. The table records 150,000 to 200,000 clones, around nine tenths of them present only once. Sequenced material: PBMCs. The source is a man between 25 and 39 years old in good health and CMV-seropositive.

The rearrangement links TRBV9 to TRBJ1-2, with D uncertain. Germline CDR1 is SGDLS and CDR2 is YYNGEE. V gave up 0 bases and J gave up 8 bases, with 17 bases separating them. This CDR3 is built from 15 residues. CDR3 in DNA: TGTGCCAGCAGCGTAGGCTTCCGGGATCTCCGGGGCTACACCTTC. Translating it yields CASSVGFRDLRGYTF. Full variable domain (remainder filled in from reference TRBV9 and TRBJ1-2): DSGVTQTPKHLITATGQRVTLRCSPRSGDLSVYWYQQSLDQGLQFLIQYYNGEERAKGNILERFSAQQFPDLHSELNLSSLELGDSALYFCASSVGFRDLRGYTFGSGTRLTVV.

The chain links TRBV30 to TRBJ2-3; 12 bases fit TRBD2. The trim removed 5 bases at V and 6 bases at J, leaving 9 bases unmatched. This CDR3 has 15 amino acids. Germline lookup yields CDR1 GTSNPN and CDR2 SVGIG (reference sequence). The CDR3 sequence is CAWELAGGPVDTQYF. As DNA, the CDR3 is TGTGCCTGGGAGCTAGCGGGGGGGCCGGTGGATACGCAGTATTTT.

This chain connects TRBV5-5 to TRBJ2-7, with D perhaps matching TRBD1 or TRBD2 (5 bases each). Looked up from germline, CDR1 is SGHKS and CDR2 is YYEKEE (reference sequence). Trimming left V 3 bases short and J 8 bases short, with 18 bases between. The CDR3 spans 14 residues. As DNA, the CDR3 is TGTGCCAGCAGCTGGGGGACCGAGGGTTCCAAGCAGTACTTC. Translation: CASSWGTEGSKQYF.

V is TRBV7-8 and J is TRBJ1-6; no definite D call. Germline CDR1 and CDR2: SGHVS and FQNEAQ. V lost 5 bases, J lost 10 bases, and 9 bases lay in between. The CDR3 totals 12 residues. The CDR3, as DNA: TGTGCCAGCAGCCCCGGGTCGTCACCCCTCCACTTT. Amino acid sequence: CASSPGSSPLHF.

The rearrangement uses TRBV5-1 and TRBJ2-3; 7 bases map to TRBD2. The germline gives CDR1 SGHRS, CDR2 YFSETQ. Unmatched junction bases numbered 5, after V lost 1 base and J lost 6 bases. The CDR3 runs 14 residues. The CDR3 nucleotides read TGCGCCAGCAGCTTGCTGTCGCGGGGGGATACGCAGTATTTT. Translation gives CASSLLSRGDTQYF.

The rearrangement joins TRBV10-3 to TRBJ2-5; 11 bases align to TRBD2. With V trimmed by 0 bases and J by 7 bases, 13 bases remained unmatched. Germline CDR1 and CDR2: ENHRY and SYGVKD. The CDR3 runs to 18 residues. This CDR3 is CAISESPSGGPRGWTQYF. For the CDR3, the DNA is TGTGCCATCAGTGAGTCGCCTAGCGGGGGGCCCCGTGGGTGGACCCAGTACTTC.

The J gene is TRBJ1-1, the V gene TRBV29-1, with unresolved D. The ends were cut back, 7 bases at V and 1 base at J, with 10 bases in the middle. This CDR3 region has 12 residues. Looked up from germline, CDR1 is SQVTM and CDR2 is ANQGSEA. This CDR3 is CSAQSRNTEAFF. The CDR3 DNA reads TGCAGCGCCCAAAGCAGGAACACTGAAGCTTTCTTT.

The chain uses TRBV19 and TRBJ2-1; TRBD1 or TRBD2 may be the D gene (5 bases each). The CDR3 runs 13 residues. V was shortened by 5 bases and J by 9 bases, with 14 bases between the two germline ends. The germline gives CDR1 LNHDA, CDR2 SQIVND (reference sequence). This CDR3 reads CASSFPGRFEQFF. The CDR3 coding sequence is TGTGCCAGTAGTTTCCCGGGACGGTTTGAGCAGTTCTTC.

The rearrangement joins TRBV5-6 to TRBJ2-2; tentative D call: TRBD2 (9 bases). Per germline, CDR1 SGHDT and CDR2 YYEEEE. V lost 0 bases, J lost 5 bases, and 20 bases lay in between. The CDR3 totals 18 residues. The CDR3 protein is CASSLGQGRLAETGELFF. The DNA for the CDR3 is TGTGCCAGCAGCTTGGGACAGGGGAGACTAGCGGAAACCGGGGAGCTGTTTTTT.

V is TRBV6-5 and J is TRBJ2-1, with D possibly matching TRBD2 (6 bases). V was pared by 0 bases and J by 4 bases, with 13 bases between. The CDR3 extends over 16 amino acids. CDR1 is MNHEY, CDR2 SVGAGI, per germline. The CDR3 protein is CASSYSIGGTYNEQFF. CDR3 bases: TGTGCCAGCAGTTACTCGATTGGGGGGACTTACAATGAGCAGTTCTTC.

The chain links TRBV19 to TRBJ1-2, with D perhaps TRBD1 (6 bases). The CDR3 loop spans 13 amino acids. Trimming removed 8 bases at V and 3 bases at J, with 13 bases between. In germline, CDR1 is LNHDA, CDR2 SQIVND (reference sequence). DNA for the CDR3: TGTGCCAGTGGGGTGACAGGACACTATGGCTACACCTTC. Translation: CASGVTGHYGYTF.

This clone turned up a few times. J is TRBJ2-2 and V is TRBV30; 7 bases fit TRBD2. Germline V gene sequence: CDR1 GTSNPN, CDR2 SVGIG (reference sequence). The V segment lost 0 bases and the J segment 0 bases; nucleotides outside the gene matches: 13. The CDR3 runs 19 residues. Written as DNA, the CDR3 is TGTGCCTGGAGTGTAATTCGTCTAGCGGACTACGCGAACACCGGGGAGCTGTTTTTT. This translates into CAWSVIRLADYANTGELFF.

This rearrangement joins TRBV5-1 to TRBJ2-2; D remains ambiguous. The germline gives CDR1 SGHRS, CDR2 YFSETQ. The CDR3 is 14 amino acids. Trimming pared 4 bases from V and 4 bases from J, leaving 11 bases between. Here the CDR3 reads CASSTLDGTGELFF. The CDR3 DNA sequence: TGCGCCAGCAGCACCCTGGACGGCACCGGGGAGCTGTTTTTT.

The chain joins TRBV27 to TRBJ1-1, with a tentative D call TRBD1 (5 bases). Trimming took 7 bases from V and 1 from J, leaving 16 bases between them. This CDR3 comprises 15 residues. Germline-derived CDR1 and CDR2 are MNHEY and SMNVEV (reference sequence). CDR3 DNA sequence: TGTGCCAGCACCCCTGGGGCAGCCACGAACACTGAAGCTTTCTTT. Protein product: CASTPGAATNTEAFF.

The gene calls are TRBV28 and TRBJ2-7; a weak D match, TRBD1 (6 bases). Per germline, CDR1 MDHEN and CDR2 SYDVKM. V was pared by 8 bases and J by 2 bases, with 13 bases between. This CDR3 has 13 amino acids. The CDR3 reads CASLRRDTYEQYF. DNA for the CDR3: TGTGCCAGCTTACGCCGGGACACCTACGAGCAGTACTTC. Using reference TRBV28 and TRBJ2-7 for the parts outside the CDR3, the full variable domain is DVKVTQSSRYLVKRTGEKVFLECVQDMDHENMFWYRQDPGLGLRLIYFSYDVKMKEKGDIPEGYSVSREKKERFSLILESASTNQTSMYLCASLRRDTYEQYFGPGTRLTVT.

The genes are TRBV4-1 and TRBJ2-1, with 7 bases identical to TRBD1. Germline V gene data show CDR1 as MGHRA and CDR2 as YSYEKL. The CDR3 totals 14 residues. V shed 0 bases, J shed 7 bases, and the junction held 3 bases outside the gene matches. This CDR3 reads CASSQDSGGNEQFF. In DNA form, the CDR3 reads TGCGCCAGCAGCCAAGATTCAGGGGGAAATGAGCAGTTCTTC.

The rearrangement links TRBV7-9 to TRBJ2-5, with D perhaps given as TRBD1 or TRBD2 (5 bases each). The CDR3 contains 15 residues. V lost 2 bases to trimming and J lost 5 bases, with 15 bases between them. Germline assignment: CDR1 SEHNR and CDR2 FQNEAQ (reference sequence). In DNA, the CDR3 is TGTGCCAGCAGCTTACCCGAGGGGCTAGGGGAGACCCAGTACTTC. Residues: CASSLPEGLGETQYF.

The V gene is TRBV27, the J gene TRBJ2-2, with D possibly being TRBD1 or TRBD2 (5 bases each). Per the germline V gene, CDR1 is MNHEY and CDR2 is SMNVEV (reference sequence). The CDR3 is 15 amino acids. Trimming cost V 6 bases and J 0 bases, with 11 bases left between them. The CDR3 loop reads CASSVMGPNTGELFF. The CDR3 DNA follows: TGTGCCAGCAGCGTCATGGGACCGAACACCGGGGAGCTGTTTTTT.

V and J are TRBV7-3 and TRBJ1-2; D possibly corresponds to TRBD1 (6 bases). Germline V gene data show CDR1 as SGHTA and CDR2 as FQGTGA. V lost 5 bases to trimming and J lost 0 bases, with 10 bases between them. This CDR3 spans 14 amino acids. The CDR3 region has the DNA TGTGCCAGCAGCGAGGACAGTTCTAACTATGGCTACACCTTC. It yields the protein CASSEDSSNYGYTF.

CDR3 amino acids: CASSLGSRNSYNEQFF. Written as DNA, the CDR3 is TGTGCCAGCAGCTTAGGTTCCAGAAACTCCTACAATGAGCAGTTCTTC. This chain joins TRBV7-6 and TRBJ2-1, with no clear D. CDR3 size: 16 residues. V was clipped by 1 base and J by 0 bases, with 10 bases between them. Germline loops: CDR1 SGHVS, CDR2 FNYEAQ.

This clone was seen only a few times. The chain recombines TRBV11-2 with TRBJ2-5, with 11 bases that match TRBD2. The germline gives CDR1 SGHAT, CDR2 FQNNGV. V was clipped by 4 bases and J by 0 bases; unmatched bases: 13. The CDR3 runs to 19 residues. The CDR3 DNA sequence: TGTGCCAGCAGCTCCTCCCGACTAGCGGGAAGCCCCTACCAAGAGACCCAGTACTTC. This gives the protein CASSSSRLAGSPYQETQYF.

This rearrangement joins TRBV6-1 to TRBJ1-2; D is unresolved. V shed 6 bases and J shed 8 bases, with 10 bases lying between them. CDR1 and CDR2 from the germline V gene are MNHNS and SASEGT. The CDR3 totals 11 residues. The CDR3 DNA reads as TGTGCCAGCAGCCCAGGCTGGGGCTACACCTTC. Translated: CASSPGWGYTF.

This chain links TRBV29-1 with TRBJ1-5, with D maybe TRBD1 (6 bases). The CDR3 consists of 14 residues. Per the germline V gene, CDR1 is SQVTM and CDR2 is ANQGSEA. Trimming left V 6 bases short and J 4 bases short, with 16 bases between. CDR3 nucleotides: TGCAGCGTCGTCTCCGGGACACCTAATCAGCCCCAGCATTTT. Protein: CSVVSGTPNQPQHF.

The J gene is TRBJ2-2, the V gene TRBV6-5; D gene uncertain. Germline V gene lookup returns CDR1 MNHEY and CDR2 SVGAGI. V lost 5 bases and J 8 bases, leaving 6 bases between the germline ends. This CDR3 contains 11 residues. CDR3 protein: CASSDVGELFF. Written as DNA, the CDR3 is TGTGCCAGCAGTGACGTGGGGGAGCTGTTTTTT.

The chain uses TRBV29-1 and TRBJ2-5; D is perhaps TRBD1 (6 bases). The V and J ends lost 2 bases and 3 bases respectively, with 13 bases between them. Germline V gene data show CDR1 as SQVTM and CDR2 as ANQGSEA. This CDR3 region has 14 residues. The CDR3 protein is CSVESQGWEETQYF. The CDR3 DNA reads as TGCAGCGTTGAATCACAGGGATGGGAAGAGACCCAGTACTTC.

The chain carries TRBV27 and TRBJ2-1; 9 bases line up with TRBD2. The CDR3 contains 21 residues. The germline CDR1 and CDR2 sequences are MNHEY and SMNVEV (reference sequence). V lost 3 bases, J lost 0 bases, and 18 bases stayed unmatched. CDR3 nucleotides: TGTGCCAGCAGTTTTAGCCCCCAGGGCGGGAGGGCCCTCTCCTCCTACAATGAGCAGTTCTTC. It specifies CASSFSPQGGRALSSYNEQFF.

The chain links TRBV5-1 to TRBJ2-5, with 8 positions matching TRBD1. The ends lost 4 bases at V and 3 bases at J; junction bases unmatched: 2. Germline-derived CDR1 and CDR2 are SGHRS and YFSETQ. The CDR3 contains 13 residues. CDR3 nucleotide sequence: TGCGCCAGCAGCGAGACAGGGGAAGAGACCCAGTACTTC. This gives the protein CASSETGEETQYF. Using reference TRBV5-1 and TRBJ2-5 for the parts outside the CDR3, the full variable domain is KAGVTQTPRYLIKTRGQQVTLSCSPISGHRSVSWYQQTPGQGLQFLFEYFSETQRNKGNFPGRFSGRQFSNSRSEMNVSTLELGDSALYLCASSETGEETQYFGPGTRLLVL.

V usage is TRBV29-1 and J usage is TRBJ2-7; 9 positions match TRBD1. Germline lookup yields CDR1 SQVTM and CDR2 ANQGSEA. The CDR3 loop spans 14 amino acids. The CDR3 region has the DNA TGCAAGCCTGCCGGGCCGGGACAGGGTTACGAGCAGTACTTC. Its protein product is CKPAGPGQGYEQYF.

J is TRBJ1-6 and V is TRBV27; D is perhaps TRBD1 (6 bases). The CDR3 is made up of 16 amino acids. V dropped 3 bases and J dropped 7 bases, with 16 bases sitting between them. CDR1 is MNHEY and CDR2 is SMNVEV in the germline V gene (reference sequence). The CDR3 sequence is CASSFSWDTRNSPLHF. The DNA of the CDR3 is TGTGCCAGCAGTTTCAGCTGGGACACGAGGAATTCACCCCTCCACTTT.

This chain joins TRBV5-1 and TRBJ1-1; 8 nucleotides match TRBD1. The J segment lost 7 bases and the V segment lost 0 bases, leaving 2 bases of the junction unmatched. Germline lookup yields CDR1 SGHRS and CDR2 YFSETQ. This CDR3 spans 13 amino acids. For the CDR3, the DNA is TGCGCCAGCAGCTTGGGACAGGGGAGTGAAGCTTTCTTT. It codes for CASSLGQGSEAFF.